This TCR beta chain is from a study of identical twins. Findings and limits, study-wide: Zero-insertion analyses were open to partial confounding by invariant MAIT and iNKT cells. Memory repertoires lacked the insertion deficit that abundant cord blood beta clonotypes showed.

TCRdb itself ran the 5' RACE reads through MiXCR, one entry per CDR3 protein. The sample has 400,000 to 500,000 distinct CDR3 sequences; under 20% are singletons. As concerns this clonotype: Its target is unknown.

Sequencing used naive T cells sorted from blood. The clonotype comes from a man between 50 and 59 years old in good health.

DNA of the CDR3: TGTGCCAGCAGTTACACGCTGACTAGACCCTCCTACAATGAGCAGTTCTTC. Translation: CASSYTLTRPSYNEQFF. V gene TRBV6-2 or TRBV6-3 combines with J gene TRBJ2-1, with D possibly TRBD2 on 6 matching bases. Between the trimmed V and J ends, which lost 2 bases and 0 bases, there was a span of 14 bases. The V gene's germline CDR1 is MNHEY and CDR2 SVGEGT. CDR3 length: 17 residues.